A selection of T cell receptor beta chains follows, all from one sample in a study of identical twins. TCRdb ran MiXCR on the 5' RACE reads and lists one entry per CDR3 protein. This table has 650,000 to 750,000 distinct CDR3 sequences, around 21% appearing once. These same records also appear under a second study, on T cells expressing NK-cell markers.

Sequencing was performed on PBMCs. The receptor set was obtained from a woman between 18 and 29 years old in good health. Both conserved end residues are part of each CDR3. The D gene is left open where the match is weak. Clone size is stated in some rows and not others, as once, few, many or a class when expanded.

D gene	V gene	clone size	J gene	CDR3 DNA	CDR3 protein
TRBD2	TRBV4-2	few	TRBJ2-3	TGTGCCAGCAGCATCCTAGGACTAGATACAGATACGCAGTATTTT	CASSILGLDTDTQYF
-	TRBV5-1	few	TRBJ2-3	TGCGCCAGCAGCGTAAGGTCCGCAGATACGCAGTATTTT	CASSVRSADTQYF
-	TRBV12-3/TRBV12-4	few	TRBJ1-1	TGTGCCAGCACCCCAATGTTTGGGAACACTGAAGCTTTCTTT	CASTPMFGNTEAFF
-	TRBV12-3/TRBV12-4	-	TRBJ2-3	TGTGCCAGCAGTTTCTCGACAGAGTACACAGATACGCAGTATTTT	CASSFSTEYTDTQYF
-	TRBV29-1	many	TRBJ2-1	TGCAGCGGGGGACTTGGGGGTGGTGAGCAGTTCTTC	CSGGLGGGEQFF
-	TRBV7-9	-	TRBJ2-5	TGTGCCAGCAGCCTAGACAGAGACCAAGAGACCCAGTACTTC	CASSLDRDQETQYF
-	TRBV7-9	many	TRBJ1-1	TGTGCCAGCAGCTTAGCGATAGAGGGGGAAGCTTTCTTT	CASSLAIEGEAFF
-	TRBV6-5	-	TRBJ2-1	TGTGCCAGCAGTTACGGGTGGAGCGCAAACGGGTATGAGCAGTTCTTC	CASSYGWSANGYEQFF
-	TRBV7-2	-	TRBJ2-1	TGTGCCAGCAGCTTAGAGGGGCAGGGGCAGGGTGAGCAGTTCTTC	CASSLEGQGQGEQFF
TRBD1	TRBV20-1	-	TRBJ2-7	TGCAGTGCAAACATACAGGGGGCGGGCGAGCAGTACTTC	CSANIQGAGEQYF
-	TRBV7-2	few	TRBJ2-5	TGTGCCAGCAGCCTAGGGGAACAGGGTGAGACCCAGTACTTC	CASSLGEQGETQYF
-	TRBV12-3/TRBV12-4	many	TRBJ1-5	TGTGCCAGCGCCCGGGACTCCAGCAATCAGCCCCAGCATTTT	CASARDSSNQPQHF
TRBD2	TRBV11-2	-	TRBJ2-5	TGTGCCAGCGCTCTAGCGGGAGAGACCCAGTACTTC	CASALAGETQYF
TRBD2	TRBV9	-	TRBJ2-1	TGTGCCAGCGGAGGGACTAGCGGGGTTACCTACAATGAGCAGTTCTTC	CASGGTSGVTYNEQFF
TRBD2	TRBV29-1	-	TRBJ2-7	TGCAGCGTGGGTCCGGGACTAGCCTACGAGCAGTACTTC	CSVGPGLAYEQYF
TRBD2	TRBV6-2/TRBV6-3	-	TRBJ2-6	TGTGCCAGCATGGGGGGGACCTCTGGGGCCAACGTCCTGACTTTC	CASMGGTSGANVLTF
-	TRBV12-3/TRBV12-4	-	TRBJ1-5	TGTGCCAGCGGCGTGGCGTGGCCCCAGCATTTT	CASGVAWPQHF
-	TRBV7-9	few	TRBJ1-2	TGTGCCAGCAGCCTAATGGGGGGCGGCTATGGCTACACCTTC	CASSLMGGGYGYTF
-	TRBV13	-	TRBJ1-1	TGTGCCAGCAGTCTTTCACACAGCAACACTGAAGCTTTCTTT	CASSLSHSNTEAFF
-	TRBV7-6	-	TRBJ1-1	TGTGCCAGCAGTCGAAAGGGGAGGAACACTGAAGCTTTCTTT	CASSRKGRNTEAFF
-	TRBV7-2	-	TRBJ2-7	TGTGCCAGCAGCTTAGGCAGGGCAATCTACGAGCAGTACTTC	CASSLGRAIYEQYF
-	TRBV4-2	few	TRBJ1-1	TGTGCCAGCAGCCAGTTTTTACGTGCTCCGCACACTGAAGCTTTCTTT	CASSQFLRAPHTEAFF
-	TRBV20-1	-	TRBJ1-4	TGCAGTGCGCAACGGGGTCCGTCTGAAAAACTGTTTTTT	CSAQRGPSEKLFF
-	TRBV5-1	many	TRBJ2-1	TGCGCCAGCAGCTTGAGGGCAGGGGCCTACAATGAGCAGTTCTTC	CASSLRAGAYNEQFF
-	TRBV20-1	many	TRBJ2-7	TGCAGTGCTGCACCCACGGGGGCTAGGCACGAGCAGTACTTC	CSAAPTGARHEQYF
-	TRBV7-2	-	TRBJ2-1	TGTGCCAGCCGTTTGACGGGCACCCGTAATGAGCAGTTCTTC	CASRLTGTRNEQFF
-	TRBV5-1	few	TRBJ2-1	TGCGCCAGCAGCTCTAACCTTGACTTGGAGCAGTTCTTC	CASSSNLDLEQFF
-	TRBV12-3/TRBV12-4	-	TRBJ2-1	TGTGCCAGCAGTCACTACTCTAGTATCCAAGATGAGCAGTTCTTC	CASSHYSSIQDEQFF
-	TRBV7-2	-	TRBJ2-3	TGTGCCAGCGCCATCCGGGGGAGAAGGGAGTATTTT	CASAIRGRREYF
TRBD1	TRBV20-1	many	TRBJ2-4	TGCAGTGCCTGGACAGGGGCGGGGGCCAAAAACATTCAGTACTTC	CSAWTGAGAKNIQYF
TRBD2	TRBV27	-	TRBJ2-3	TGTGCCAGCAGCCCCCGGGGAGCGGGGGACACAGATACGCAGTATTTT	CASSPRGAGDTDTQYF
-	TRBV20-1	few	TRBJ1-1	TGCAGTGCGAACCAGGGGAACACTGAAGCTTTCTTT	CSANQGNTEAFF
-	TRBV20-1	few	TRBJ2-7	TGCAGTGCTAGGTCGGGGACCTACGAGCAGTACTTC	CSARSGTYEQYF
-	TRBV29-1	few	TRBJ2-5	TGCAGCGTTGAAGCCGGTGTTCGGGGAGAGACCCAGTACTTC	CSVEAGVRGETQYF
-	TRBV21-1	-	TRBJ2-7	TGTGCCAGCAGCAAAGGGCGGATTTCCTCCTACGAGCAGTACTTC	CASSKGRISSYEQYF
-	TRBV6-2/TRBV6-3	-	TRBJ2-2	TGTGCCAGCAGTTACTTTCCCCGGACTAGGGAGCTGTTTTTT	CASSYFPRTRELFF
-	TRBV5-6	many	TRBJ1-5	TGTGCCAGCAGCTTGGGAGGGGGAAGTCAGCCCCAGCATTTT	CASSLGGGSQPQHF
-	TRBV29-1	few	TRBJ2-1	TGCAGCGTTCGGACAGGAGGGGGTGAGCAGTTCTTC	CSVRTGGGEQFF
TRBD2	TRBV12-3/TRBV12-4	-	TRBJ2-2	TGTGCCAGCACCTCCAACCCGAGGACTAGCGGGAGAGGAAGTACCGGGGAGCTGTTTTTT	CASTSNPRTSGRGSTGELFF
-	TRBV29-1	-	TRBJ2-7	TGCAGCGTTGGCGGCCCTAGCTCCTACGAGCAGTACTTC	CSVGGPSSYEQYF
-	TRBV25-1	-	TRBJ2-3	TGTGCCAGCAGTGAACCCCGACTCGCAGATACGCAGTATTTT	CASSEPRLADTQYF
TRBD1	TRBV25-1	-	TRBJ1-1	TGTGCCAGCAGAGGACAGGGGGCCACTGAAGCTTTCTTT	CASRGQGATEAFF
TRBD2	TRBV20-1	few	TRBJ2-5	TGCAGTGCTAGTGGGGGACTAGCGGACCAAGAGACCCAGTACTTC	CSASGGLADQETQYF
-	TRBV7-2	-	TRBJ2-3	TGTGCCACCGAGGGTACGATCACAGATACGCAGTATTTT	CATEGTITDTQYF
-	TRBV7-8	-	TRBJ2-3	TGTGCCAGCAGCCTGCCCGGCAGGGCAGTGGATACGCAGTATTTT	CASSLPGRAVDTQYF